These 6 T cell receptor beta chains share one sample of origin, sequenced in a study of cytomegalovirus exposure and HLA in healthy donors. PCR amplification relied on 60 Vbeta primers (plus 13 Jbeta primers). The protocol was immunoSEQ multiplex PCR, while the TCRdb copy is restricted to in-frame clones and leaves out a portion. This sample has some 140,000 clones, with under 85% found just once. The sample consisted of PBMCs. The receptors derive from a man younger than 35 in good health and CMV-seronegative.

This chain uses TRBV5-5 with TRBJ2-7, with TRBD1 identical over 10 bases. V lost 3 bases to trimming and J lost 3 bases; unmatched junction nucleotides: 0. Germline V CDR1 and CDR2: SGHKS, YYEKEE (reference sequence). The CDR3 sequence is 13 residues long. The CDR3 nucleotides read TGTGCCAGCAGCTGGACAGGGGGCTACGAGCAGTACGTC. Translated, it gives CASSWTGGYEQYV.

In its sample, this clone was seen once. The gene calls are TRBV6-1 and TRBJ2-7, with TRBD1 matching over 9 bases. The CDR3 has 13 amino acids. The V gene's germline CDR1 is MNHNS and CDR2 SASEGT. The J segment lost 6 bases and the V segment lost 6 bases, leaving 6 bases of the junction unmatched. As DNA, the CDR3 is TGTGCCAGCAGAGTACAGGGGGCGGGCGAGCAGTACGTC. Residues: CASRVQGAGEQYV.

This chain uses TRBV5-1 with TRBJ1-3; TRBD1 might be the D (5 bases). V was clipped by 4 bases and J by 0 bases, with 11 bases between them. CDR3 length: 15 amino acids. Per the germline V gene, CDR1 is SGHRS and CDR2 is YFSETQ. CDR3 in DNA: TGCGCCAGCAGCCCGGGACTGAACTCTGGAAACACCATATATTTT. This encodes CASSPGLNSGNTIYF.

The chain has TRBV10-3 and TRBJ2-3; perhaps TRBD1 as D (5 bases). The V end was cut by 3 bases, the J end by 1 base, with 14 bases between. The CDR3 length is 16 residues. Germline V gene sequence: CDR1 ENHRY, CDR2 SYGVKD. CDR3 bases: TGTGCCATCAGTGATTCCCCAGGGCAGGGCACAGATACGCAGTATTTT. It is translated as CAISDSPGQGTDTQYF.

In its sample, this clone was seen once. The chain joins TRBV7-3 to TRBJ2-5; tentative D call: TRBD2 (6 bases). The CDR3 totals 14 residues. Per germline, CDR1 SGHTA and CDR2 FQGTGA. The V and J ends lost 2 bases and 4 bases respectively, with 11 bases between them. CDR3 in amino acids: CASSLGGVGETQYF. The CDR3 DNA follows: TGTGCCAGCAGCTTAGGAGGGGTCGGAGAGACCCAGTACTTC.

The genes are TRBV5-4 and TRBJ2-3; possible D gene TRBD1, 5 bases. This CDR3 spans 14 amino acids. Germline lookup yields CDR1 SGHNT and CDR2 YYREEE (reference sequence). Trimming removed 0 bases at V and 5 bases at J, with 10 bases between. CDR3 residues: CASSLGQGIDTQYF. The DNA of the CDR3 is TGTGCCAGCAGCTTGGGTCAGGGTATAGATACGCAGTATTTT.